These 8 T cell receptor beta chains were sequenced from one sample in a study of T cell repertoires in cytomegalovirus infection. These receptors are not linked to any known antigen. One entry per CDR3 protein, called by TCRdb with MiXCR from the reads. The sample has 160,000 or so distinct CDR3 sequences, about 20% seen once; the top ten hold around a quarter. The sequencing used CD8+ T cells from cultured PBMCs, collected from culture after CMV antigen stimulation. These receptors were obtained from a human donor in good health (CMV status not recorded). Some clones in this sample may be carry-over from other donors' samples.

This clonotype was seen a handful of times. The chain recombines TRBV15 with TRBJ1-5, with no clear D. Germline assignment: CDR1 LNHNV and CDR2 YYDKDF (reference sequence). V was shortened by 0 bases and J by 2 bases, with 17 bases between the two germline ends. The CDR3 contains 18 residues. The CDR3 DNA reads TGTGCCACCAGCAGAGATAGCAGTACGGGATCTGGCAATCAGCCCCAGCATTTT. Encoded protein: CATSRDSSTGSGNQPQHF.

This clonotype was seen a few times. The genes are TRBV6-6 and TRBJ1-5, with 7 bases lining up with TRBD1. Germline values: CDR1 MNHNY, CDR2 SVGAGI (reference sequence). This CDR3 region has 18 residues. V trimming: 0 bases; J trimming: 1 base; junction bases outside the gene matches: 9. The CDR3 nucleotides are TGTGCCAGCAGTTACTCCCCAGGGGGGGACTTAAGCAATCAGCCCCAGCATTTT. This sequence encodes CASSYSPGGDLSNQPQHF.

The V gene is TRBV27, the J gene TRBJ2-3, with D possibly being TRBD2 (7 bases). Germline V lookup: CDR1 MNHEY, CDR2 SMNVEV (reference sequence). Trimming stripped 6 bases from V and 6 bases from J, with 16 bases between. The CDR3 runs to 14 residues. CDR3 sequence (DNA): TGTGCCAGCAGCGAACTCGGGGGGCCCGATACGCAGTATTTT. It encodes CASSELGGPDTQYF.

This chain uses TRBV12-3 or TRBV12-4 with TRBJ1-1; D unclear. V was cut by 6 bases and J by 8 bases, with 10 bases left in between. CDR3 length equals 11 residues. The CDR3 DNA reads TGTGCCAGCAGACAGAGCTTAGAAGCTTTCTTT. This gives the protein CASRQSLEAFF.

The chain joins TRBV18 to TRBJ1-1; D gene ambiguous. The CDR3 covers 14 residues. CDR1 is KGHSH, CDR2 LQKENI, per germline. The V gene lost 8 bases and the J gene lost 4 bases, with 17 bases spanning the gap. For the CDR3, the DNA is TGTGCCAGCAGTGGCAGCAGTGAGGGCACTGAAGCTTTCTTT. It is translated as CASSGSSEGTEAFF.

There are a few counts of this clonotype. J is TRBJ1-5 and V is TRBV10-3; D possibly corresponds to TRBD1 (6 bases). The V gene lost 0 bases and the J gene lost 1 base, with 10 bases spanning the gap. This CDR3 has 16 residues. The V gene's germline CDR1 is ENHRY and CDR2 SYGVKD. In DNA, the CDR3 is TGTGCCATCAGTGAGTCGTACAGGGAGAGCAATCAGCCCCAGCATTTT. It is translated as CAISESYRESNQPQHF.

The V and J genes are TRBV7-9 and TRBJ1-5; D perhaps matches TRBD1 (5 bases). Trimming took off 1 base at V and 2 bases at J, with 9 bases between the two ends. This CDR3 comprises 15 residues. CDR1 and CDR2 (germline): SEHNR, FQNEAQ (reference sequence). For the CDR3, the DNA is TGTGCCAGCAGCTTAGGCGGCAGGGGCAATCAGCCCCAGCATTTT. It translates to CASSLGGRGNQPQHF.

V and J are TRBV7-9 and TRBJ1-2; D uncertain. The CDR3 spans 16 residues. CDR1 and CDR2 from the germline V gene are SEHNR and FQNEAQ (reference sequence). Trimming removed 5 bases at V and 0 bases at J, with 16 bases between. The CDR3 region has the DNA TGTGCCAGCAGCCCCCCGGCAGTACCAGCTAACTATGGCTACACCTTC. Its translation is CASSPPAVPANYGYTF.